The 10 T cell receptor beta chains below all came from one sample that was sequenced in a study of shared clonotypes between healthy human individuals. Naive CD8 cells lacked CD45RO and underwent positive selection for CCR7, leaving out terminally differentiated effector memory CD45RA+ cells. Clones were read by immunoSEQ multiplex PCR, and TCRdb kept only the in-frame ones, dropping some. Altogether about 2 million clones are present, 85% to 95% being singletons, with the ten largest covering 0.85% to 1.3%. The sequencing input was naive CD8+ T cells sorted from blood. The receptors here all came from a man between 18 and 29 years old in good health.

The genes are TRBV7-3 and TRBJ2-3, with D unclear. This CDR3 region has 12 residues. V was trimmed by 4 bases and J by 6 bases, leaving 8 bases between them. Germline-derived CDR1 and CDR2 are SGHTA and FQGTGA. The CDR3 nucleotides are TGTGCCAGCAGCTCCGCTGGCGATACGCAGTATTTT. Its protein is CASSSAGDTQYF.

V usage is TRBV6-5 and J usage is TRBJ2-2, with D hard to call. Trimming took off 7 bases at V and 2 bases at J, with 8 bases between the two ends. The germline gives CDR1 MNHEY, CDR2 SVGAGI. The CDR3 is 13 residues long. CDR3 in amino acids: CASTDTNTGELFF. CDR3 coding DNA: TGTGCCAGCACCGACACCAACACCGGGGAGCTGTTTTTT.

About this clone itself: This sample includes further DNA sequences coding for the same CDR3. This chain connects TRBV27 to TRBJ2-7, with no clear D. The CDR3 has 14 residues. V was cut by 4 bases and J by 0 bases, with 10 bases left in between. Germline loops: CDR1 MNHEY, CDR2 SMNVEV (reference sequence). The CDR3 coding sequence is TGTGCCAGCAGTTCCCCATCCGGCTCCTACGAGCAGTACTTC. Residues: CASSSPSGSYEQYF.

This clone came up once. The V and J genes are TRBV4-3 and TRBJ2-1; D is unclear. Germline V gene data show CDR1 as LGHNA and CDR2 as YSLEER. The CDR3 totals 15 residues. Trimming stripped 3 bases from V and 0 bases from J, with 9 bases between. CDR3 sequence reads: CASSQVDSSYNEQFF. Written as DNA, the CDR3 is TGCGCCAGCAGCCAGGTAGATAGCTCCTACAATGAGCAGTTCTTC.

The rearrangement joins TRBV10-2 to TRBJ2-7; TRBD1 matches at 11 bases. The trim removed 7 bases at V and 3 bases at J, leaving 5 bases unmatched. CDR3 length: 14 amino acids. Germline V lookup: CDR1 WSHSY, CDR2 SAAADI. CDR3 coding DNA: TGCGCCAGCACTTCCGGGACAGGGGGCTACGAGCAGTACTTC. Protein: CASTSGTGGYEQYF.

V and J are TRBV15 and TRBJ2-7, with 8 bases fitting TRBD1. The germline CDR1 and CDR2 sequences are LNHNV and YYDKDF (reference sequence). The CDR3 is 17 residues long. The V gene end was trimmed by 0 bases and the J gene end by 1 base; junction bases not matched to a gene: 8. The CDR3 sequence: CATSRDQQTGESYEQYF. The CDR3 region has the DNA TGTGCCACCAGCAGAGATCAGCAGACAGGGGAGTCCTACGAGCAGTACTTC.

The V and J genes are TRBV7-6 and TRBJ1-4; 7 nucleotides match TRBD1. CDR3 length equals 16 residues. Trimming removed 1 base from V and 3 bases from J; junction bases left unmatched: 5. Germline CDR1 is SGHVS and CDR2 is FNYEAQ. CDR3 DNA sequence: TGTGCCAGCAGCTTAGAACAGGGGCGATCTAATGAAAAACTGTTTTTT. As protein: CASSLEQGRSNEKLFF.

The V call is TRBV4-3, the J call TRBJ2-3, with D maybe TRBD1 (6 bases). Trimming cost V 4 bases and J 2 bases, with 22 bases left between them. The CDR3 covers 18 residues. CDR1 is LGHNA, CDR2 YSLEER, per germline. The CDR3 loop reads CASSPAIPPGHYTDTQYF. The CDR3 coding sequence is TGCGCCAGCAGCCCCGCCATACCCCCGGGACATTACACAGATACGCAGTATTTT.

A remark on this clone: A much larger clone is a single base away; this may be a read error. The chain employs TRBV6-6 and TRBJ2-7; D is ambiguous. Per the germline V gene, CDR1 is MNHNY and CDR2 is SVGAGI (reference sequence). V lost 5 bases and J lost 2, with 4 bases in between. The CDR3 extends over 11 amino acids. The CDR3 is CASSTPYEQYF. The CDR3 coding sequence is TGTGCCAGCAGTACCCCCTACGAGCAGTACTTC.

This sequence joins TRBV11-2 and TRBJ2-7, with 8 bases matching TRBD2. There are 15 residues in the CDR3. CDR1 and CDR2 (germline): SGHAT, FQNNGV. Trimming took 0 bases from V and 5 from J; bases not matched to a gene: 6. CDR3 sequence: CASSLEASGSHEQYF. CDR3 nucleotide sequence: TGTGCCAGCAGCTTAGAGGCTAGCGGGTCCCACGAGCAGTACTTC.